What follows are 32 T cell receptor beta chains derived from one specimen sequenced in a study of OX40 agonist ivuxolimab in advanced cancers. The repertoire was sequenced with immunoSEQ multiplex PCR; TCRdb's copy has only in-frame clones and lacks some. The sample includes under 95,000 clones, about 82% of them seen just once. This sample comprised CD4+ or CD8+ T cells sorted from blood, obtained in a trial of the OX40 agonist ivuxolimab. These receptors were obtained from an adult with an advanced solid tumor such as melanoma, head and neck, liver or kidney cancer.

The chain employs TRBV15 and TRBJ2-5, with TRBD1 as a possible D gene (5 bases). V was clipped by 1 base and J by 7 bases, with 25 bases between them. Germline CDR1 reads LNHNV; CDR2 reads YYDKDF (reference sequence). This CDR3 has 18 residues. The CDR3 nucleotides read TGTGCCACCAGCAGAGGGGGCTGGAAAGAGCCTCTAGGTGGGACCCAGTACTTC. Translated: CATSRGGWKEPLGGTQYF.

The CDR3 reads CASSSGTSGVQETQYF. CDR3 nucleotide sequence: TGTGCCAGCAGCTCTGGGACTAGCGGGGTCCAAGAGACCCAGTACTTC. V gene TRBV4-2 combines with J gene TRBJ2-5; 13 nucleotides agree with TRBD2. The J segment lost 1 base and the V segment lost 5 bases, leaving 4 bases of the junction unmatched. This CDR3 is built from 16 residues. Germline V lookup: CDR1 LGHNA, CDR2 YNFKEQ.

The rearrangement uses TRBV5-6 and TRBJ2-1, with 8 positions matching TRBD2. Trimming at V came to 3 bases and at J to 7 bases, leaving 9 bases not matched to a gene. The germline V gene has CDR1 SGHDT and CDR2 YYEEEE. This CDR3 spans 15 amino acids. This CDR3 reads CASSSPGLGWNEQFF. CDR3 nucleotide sequence: TGTGCCAGCAGCTCACCGGGACTAGGGTGGAATGAGCAGTTCTTC.

The V gene is TRBV6-5, the J gene TRBJ1-2; D gene unclear. V lost 6 bases and J 3 bases, leaving 17 bases between the germline ends. The CDR3 loop spans 15 amino acids. Germline lookup yields CDR1 MNHEY and CDR2 SVGAGI. This CDR3 is CASSPWGEDYYGYTF. DNA for the CDR3: TGTGCCAGCAGCCCCTGGGGTGAGGACTACTATGGCTACACCTTC.

The V gene is TRBV27, the J gene TRBJ1-1; possibly TRBD1 for D (5 bases). The V end lost 0 bases, the J end lost 6 bases, and 8 bases lay between the germline ends. CDR3 length: 13 amino acids. Germline V gives CDR1 MNHEY, CDR2 SMNVEV (reference sequence). This chain's CDR3 is CASSLSRVSEAFF. In DNA form, the CDR3 reads TGTGCCAGCAGTTTATCCAGGGTTTCTGAAGCTTTCTTT.

This rearrangement joins TRBV5-1 to TRBJ1-5, with TRBD1 as a possible D gene (5 bases). Trimming removed 4 bases from V and 3 bases from J, with 11 bases in between. The CDR3 totals 14 residues. Germline V lookup: CDR1 SGHRS, CDR2 YFSETQ. CDR3 sequence reads: CASSQDTPNQPQHF. The CDR3 DNA follows: TGCGCCAGCAGCCAGGACACTCCCAATCAGCCCCAGCATTTT.

The V gene is TRBV5-4, the J gene TRBJ1-3; D gene ambiguous. The V end was cut by 4 bases, the J end by 0 bases, with 8 bases between. From germline, CDR1 is SGHNT and CDR2 YYREEE (reference sequence). The CDR3 runs to 14 residues. The CDR3, as DNA: TGTGCCAGCAGCGTCGACACCTCTGGAAACACCATATATTTT. Protein product: CASSVDTSGNTIYF.

This clone appeared a single time. The chain uses TRBV11-1 and TRBJ2-1; D remains unclear. This CDR3 comprises 16 residues. Germline CDR1 reads SGHAT; CDR2 reads FQDESV (reference sequence). V was shortened by 1 base and J by 7 bases, with 17 bases between the two germline ends. The chain's CDR3 is CASSLGTVSVRNEQFF. In DNA, the CDR3 is TGTGCCAGCAGCTTAGGAACAGTGTCAGTCAGAAATGAGCAGTTCTTC.

V and J are TRBV2 and TRBJ2-5; 9 nucleotides agree with TRBD2. This CDR3 spans 15 amino acids. The J segment lost 2 bases and the V segment lost 6 bases, leaving 7 bases of the junction unmatched. The germline CDR1 and CDR2 sequences are SNHLY and FYNNEI. The CDR3 sequence: CASSLQRGAQETQYF. CDR3 bases: TGTGCCAGCAGCCTTCAGCGGGGGGCACAAGAGACCCAGTACTTC.

CDR3 amino acids: CASSIGGAGPYEQYF. The CDR3 DNA sequence: TGTGCCAGTAGTATAGGGGGTGCGGGACCCTACGAGCAGTACTTC. The V call is TRBV19, the J call TRBJ2-5, with D possibly matching TRBD2 (6 bases). The closer fit of TRBJ2-7 to the DNA end suggests the J call may be wrong. The CDR3 spans 15 residues. Germline V gives CDR1 LNHDA, CDR2 SQIVND (reference sequence).

The rearrangement links TRBV6-1 to TRBJ1-6, with a tentative D call TRBD1 (5 bases). CDR1 and CDR2 (germline): MNHNS, SASEGT. The CDR3 runs to 14 residues. Trimming removed 7 bases at V and 7 bases at J, with 14 bases between. The CDR3 DNA follows: TGTGCCAGCAATTTCGACAGAAGAAATTCACCCCTCCACTTT. Translating it yields CASNFDRRNSPLHF.

V and J are TRBV6-5 and TRBJ1-4; D call uncertain. V dropped 4 bases and J dropped 0 bases, with 6 bases sitting between them. Germline-derived CDR1 and CDR2 are MNHEY and SVGAGI. This CDR3 spans 14 amino acids. CDR3 residues: CASSFQATNEKLFF. The CDR3 DNA sequence: TGTGCCAGCAGTTTCCAAGCAACTAATGAAAAACTGTTTTTT.

CDR3 sequence: CATSRERVGDTEAFF. The CDR3 nucleotides read TGTGCCACCAGCAGAGAAAGAGTCGGGGACACTGAAGCTTTCTTT. The chain joins TRBV15 to TRBJ1-1; D uncertain. Germline CDR1 reads LNHNV; CDR2 reads YYDKDF (reference sequence). This CDR3 has 15 amino acids. V was trimmed by 0 bases and J by 3 bases, leaving 11 bases between them. The entire variable domain, with the rest obtained from reference TRBV15 and TRBJ1-1, is as follows: DAMVIQNPRYQVTQFGKPVTLSCSQTLNHNVMYWYQQKSSQAPKLLFHYYDKDFNNEADTPDNFQSRRPNTSFCFLDIRSPGLGDTAMYLCATSRERVGDTEAFFGQGTRLTVV.

This clone was counted once. The CDR3 DNA follows: TGTGCCAGCAGCACCCTTGAGATTTCGAACCAGTACTTC. Protein product: CASSTLEISNQYF. This chain uses TRBV7-8 with TRBJ2-5; D ambiguous. Germline V gene data show CDR1 as SGHVS and CDR2 as FQNEAQ. The CDR3 contains 13 residues. With 5 bases removed from V and 10 bases from J, the gap between germline ends came to 17 bases. The full variable domain, in which reference TRBV7-8 and TRBJ2-5 provide the parts outside the CDR3, is GAGVSQSPRYKVAKRGQDVALRCDPISGHVSLFWYQQALGQGPEFLTYFQNEAQLDKSGLPSDRFFAERPEGSVSTLKIQRTQQEDSAVYLCASSTLEISNQYFGPGTRLLVL.

V is TRBV6-5 and J is TRBJ1-1; no clear D. Per germline, CDR1 MNHEY and CDR2 SVGAGI. Trimming took off 2 bases at V and 9 bases at J, with 10 bases between the two ends. This CDR3 is built from 12 residues. The CDR3 is CASSYPQAKAFF. As DNA, the CDR3 is TGTGCCAGCAGTTACCCCCAGGCCAAAGCTTTCTTT.

V gene TRBV9 combines with J gene TRBJ1-3; D is unresolved. V lost 8 bases and J lost 1, with 19 bases in between. CDR1 and CDR2 (germline): SGDLS, YYNGEE. The length of the CDR3 is 16 residues. The CDR3 bases are TGTGCCAGTTCCGGGGATTTTGGTGCTTCTGGAAACACCATATATTTT. Amino acid sequence: CASSGDFGASGNTIYF.

This clone was observed once. The V gene is TRBV5-1, the J gene TRBJ1-2; D may be TRBD1 (5 bases). CDR1 SGHRS and CDR2 YFSETQ come from the germline V gene. The length of the CDR3 is 14 residues. The V gene lost 0 bases and the J gene lost 2 bases, with 8 bases spanning the gap. The CDR3 DNA reads as TGCGCCAGCAGCTTGGGGGACTTGAACTATGGCTACACCTTC. Translation: CASSLGDLNYGYTF.

The genes are TRBV5-5 and TRBJ2-3; D is possibly TRBD2 (5 bases). Trimming removed 0 bases from V and 1 base from J, with 6 bases in between. Per the germline V gene, CDR1 is SGHKS and CDR2 is YYEKEE (reference sequence). There are 14 residues in the CDR3. CDR3 sequence: CASSLAGGTDTQYF. Here the CDR3 DNA reads TGTGCCAGCAGCTTGGCCGGGGGCACAGATACGCAGTATTTT.

This rearrangement joins TRBV19 to TRBJ1-2, with D perhaps TRBD1 (6 bases). The V end was cut by 1 base, the J end by 2 bases, with 11 bases between. This CDR3 spans 15 amino acids. Germline CDR1 and CDR2: LNHDA and SQIVND (reference sequence). CDR3 residues: CASSIGAGHNYGYTF. The DNA for the CDR3 is TGTGCCAGTAGTATAGGTGCGGGACACAACTATGGCTACACCTTC.

CDR3 protein: CASSQEQLTYNEQFF. The CDR3, as DNA: TGCGCCAGCAGCCAAGAGCAGCTCACCTACAATGAGCAGTTCTTC. The chain is built from TRBV4-1 and TRBJ2-1, with unresolved D. This CDR3 spans 15 amino acids. The V gene's germline CDR1 is MGHRA and CDR2 YSYEKL. V lost 0 bases, J lost 2 bases, and 8 bases lay in between.

V usage is TRBV7-9 and J usage is TRBJ2-7; TRBD2 aligns across 8 bases. The junction had 18 bases not matched to a gene; V was cut back by 5 bases and J by 6 bases. The V gene's germline CDR1 is SEHNR and CDR2 FQNEAQ (reference sequence). This CDR3 region has 17 residues. This chain's CDR3 is CASSPHRGGTQMVEQYF. The CDR3 coding sequence is TGTGCCAGCAGCCCCCACCGGGGGGGCACTCAAATGGTCGAGCAGTACTTC.

This chain uses TRBV7-9 with TRBJ2-5; D call uncertain. The CDR3 contains 17 residues. Trimming stripped 1 base from V and 2 bases from J, with 17 bases between. Germline assignment: CDR1 SEHNR and CDR2 FQNEAQ (reference sequence). CDR3 sequence reads: CASSLVLRQHEQETQYF. The CDR3 bases are TGTGCCAGCAGCTTAGTGTTGAGACAACACGAGCAAGAGACCCAGTACTTC.

The chain joins TRBV6-1 to TRBJ1-1, with TRBD1 identical over 8 bases. The trim removed 5 bases at V and 4 bases at J, leaving 9 bases unmatched. This CDR3 contains 15 residues. Germline CDR1 reads MNHNS; CDR2 reads SASEGT. The CDR3 sequence: CASSQLGTGVTEAFF. DNA for the CDR3: TGTGCCAGCAGTCAACTCGGGACAGGTGTCACTGAAGCTTTCTTT.

The chain joins TRBV19 to TRBJ2-1; 7 bases line up with TRBD2. The germline V gene has CDR1 LNHDA and CDR2 SQIVND (reference sequence). The CDR3 has 15 residues. The V and J ends lost 6 bases and 7 bases, in that order; junction bases with no gene match: 12. The CDR3 coding sequence is TGTGCCAGTAGGCGAGTAGGGAGGGAAAAAAATGAGCAGTTCTTC. Its protein product is CASRRVGREKNEQFF.

This chain uses TRBV30 with TRBJ1-1; no definite D call. Per the germline V gene, CDR1 is GTSNPN and CDR2 is SVGIG (reference sequence). This CDR3 spans 17 amino acids. Trimming shortened V by 3 bases and J by 1 base, and 21 bases separated the two germline ends. CDR3 region: CAWSPSYYRATNTEAFF. The CDR3 bases are TGTGCCTGGAGCCCCTCATACTACCGGGCTACGAACACTGAAGCTTTCTTT.

This chain connects TRBV18 to TRBJ2-5; D is ambiguous. V lost 2 bases and J 3 bases, leaving 7 bases between the germline ends. This CDR3 spans 13 amino acids. Germline values: CDR1 KGHSH, CDR2 LQKENI. CDR3 nucleotide sequence: TGTGCCAGCTCACCAAACAGAAAAGAGACCCAGTACTTC. Protein product: CASSPNRKETQYF.

This clone has just a few counts. V gene TRBV7-9 combines with J gene TRBJ2-7; no clear D. Germline CDR1 reads SEHNR; CDR2 reads FQNEAQ (reference sequence). The ends were cut back, 5 bases at V and 6 bases at J, with 8 bases in the middle. CDR3 length: 11 amino acids. CDR3 DNA sequence: TGTGCCAGCAGCACCCGCGGCGAGCAGTACTTC. As protein: CASSTRGEQYF.

This rearrangement joins TRBV6-5 to TRBJ1-2, with a weak D call TRBD1 (6 bases). V gave up 6 bases and J gave up 6 bases, with 11 bases separating them. CDR1 MNHEY and CDR2 SVGAGI come from the germline V gene. The length of the CDR3 is 12 residues. This CDR3 reads CASSRDTDGYTF. CDR3 sequence (DNA): TGTGCCAGCAGCCGGGACACTGATGGCTACACCTTC.

The CDR3 is CASSPHRGTSSYEQYF. The CDR3 nucleotides are TGTGCCAGCAGCCCGCACAGGGGAACGTCCTCCTACGAGCAGTACTTC. This chain joins TRBV7-3 and TRBJ2-7, with TRBD1 matching 7 bases. The CDR3 runs 16 residues. Germline CDR1 and CDR2: SGHTA and FQGTGA. V was clipped by 5 bases and J by 0 bases; unmatched bases: 10.

The rearrangement links TRBV7-3 to TRBJ2-3, with 12 bases aligning to TRBD2. CDR1 and CDR2 (germline): SGHTA, FQGTGA. Trimming cost V 5 bases and J 1 base; bases outside gene matches: 4. The CDR3 covers 16 residues. The CDR3: CASSLRLAGGTDTQYF. CDR3 DNA: TGTGCCAGCAGCCTCCGACTAGCGGGGGGCACAGATACGCAGTATTTT.

The chain combines TRBV19 with TRBJ1-1; D unclear. The CDR3 runs to 15 residues. The V gene's germline CDR1 is LNHDA and CDR2 SQIVND (reference sequence). V was cut by 3 bases and J by 1 base, with 12 bases left in between. CDR3 nucleotide sequence: TGTGCCAGTAGTATGGGATGGGTGGAGAACACTGAAGCTTTCTTT. Its protein is CASSMGWVENTEAFF. The full variable domain, its missing parts supplied by reference TRBV19 and TRBJ1-1, is DGGITQSPKYLFRKEGQNVTLSCEQNLNHDAMYWYRQDPGQGLRLIYYSQIVNDFQKGDIAEGYSVSREKKESFPLTVTSAQKNPTAFYLCASSMGWVENTEAFFGQGTRLTVV.

This chain connects TRBV7-6 to TRBJ1-2; 9 nucleotides match TRBD1. This CDR3 is built from 16 residues. Trimming took 5 bases from V and 4 from J; bases not matched to a gene: 11. Germline lookup yields CDR1 SGHVS and CDR2 FNYEAQ. The CDR3 nucleotides read TGTGCCAGCAGCCCAGAGCACAGGGGGCGGGGCTATGGCTACACCTTC. It yields the protein CASSPEHRGRGYGYTF.